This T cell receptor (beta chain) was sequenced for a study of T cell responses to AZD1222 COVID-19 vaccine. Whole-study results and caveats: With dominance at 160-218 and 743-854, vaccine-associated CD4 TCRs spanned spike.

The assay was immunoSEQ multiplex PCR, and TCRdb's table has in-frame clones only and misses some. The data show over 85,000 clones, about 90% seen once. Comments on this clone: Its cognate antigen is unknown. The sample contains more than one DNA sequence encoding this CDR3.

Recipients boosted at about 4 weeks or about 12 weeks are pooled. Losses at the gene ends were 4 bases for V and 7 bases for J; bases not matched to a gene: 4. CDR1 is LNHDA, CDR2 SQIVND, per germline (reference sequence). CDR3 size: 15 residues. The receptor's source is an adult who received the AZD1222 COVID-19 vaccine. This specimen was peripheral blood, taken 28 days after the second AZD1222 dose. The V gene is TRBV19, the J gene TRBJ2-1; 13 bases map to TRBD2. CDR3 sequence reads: CASSRGLAGVNEQFF. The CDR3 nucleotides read TGTGCCAGTAGTAGAGGACTAGCGGGGGTGAATGAGCAGTTCTTC.